This TCR beta chain originates from a study of blood T cells in healthy people across ages. Study-level results: The lack of PBMC sorting stopped any conclusive naive versus antigen-experienced comparison. While age rose, TCR beta diversity per million T cells dropped in a roughly linear way. Among long-lived donors, naive CD4+ cells were more numerous and diversity higher than in aged donors.

This clonotype was observed many times. Its antigen is not known. V was clipped by 3 bases and J by 6 bases; unmatched bases: 4. Germline V gene sequence: CDR1 SGHRS, CDR2 YFSETQ. CDR3 length: 14 residues. Together with a sample-barcoded 5' primer, a J-beta primer mix was included in a second PCR lasting about 6 to 11 cycles. TCRdb fed the 5' RACE reads into MiXCR, producing one record per CDR3 protein. The sample records 650,000 to 1,000,000 distinct CDR3 sequences, roughly 40% being singletons. Peripheral blood samples of around 11 milliliters were drawn from each donor. Sequenced material: blood. This TCR came from a man younger than 35 in good health. The rearrangement uses TRBV5-1 and TRBJ2-1; 9 nucleotides line up with TRBD1. CDR3 sequence: CASSSKTGGNEQFF. CDR3 in DNA: TGCGCCAGCAGCTCGAAGACAGGGGGCAATGAGCAGTTCTTC.